The TCR beta chain under discussion was sequenced for a study of identical twins. The study, taken as a whole, reports: Modelling approaches yielded underestimates of out-of-frame TCR alpha sharing between monozygotic twins.

This clonotype was found a few times. What it binds is unknown. The V and J ends lost 6 bases and 2 bases, in that order; junction bases with no gene match: 4. Germline-derived CDR1 and CDR2 are MNHNS and SASEGT. This CDR3 has 15 residues. MiXCR, run by TCRdb on the 5' RACE reads, gives a single entry per CDR3 protein. The sample yields some 210,000 distinct CDR3 sequences, approximately 15% seen once. This sample was shared with a second study, whose subject was T cells expressing NK-cell markers. As that study records: Seven donors tested HCMV-seropositive and one tested seronegative among the eight sequenced. There were a few donors in whom these clonotypes also led the CD3+CD56-NKG2C+ fraction.

The source is a woman between 18 and 29 years old in good health. Source material: CD8+ T cells sorted from blood. The chain joins TRBV6-1 to TRBJ2-1, with TRBD2 identical over 10 bases. CDR3 nucleotides: TGTGCCAGCAGCGAGCTAGCGGGAGCCTACAATGAGCAGTTCTTC. It is translated as CASSELAGAYNEQFF.